This T cell receptor beta chain was obtained from a study of cytomegalovirus exposure and HLA in healthy donors (dated by TCRdb to about 2017). In the study overall: According to an earlier analysis of 587 of the donors, 200 million or so T cells yielded 90 million to 130 million unique TCR beta sequences and around 280 Gb of sequence data. An early release covering around 630 HLA-typed donors comprised about 290 gigabases of sequencing data and tens of millions of unique TCR sequences. Among the approximately 400 genotyped donors, roughly 80% belonged to the genetic ancestry cluster associated with self-reported Caucasian donors. The study aimed to test whether signatures of past pathogen exposure could be identified by cataloging public T cell receptors. The T cell repertoires of 700 or so subjects were profiled by immunosequencing and related to cytomegalovirus serostatus. Besides the first cohort of 550 to 750 subjects, a separate validation cohort made up of roughly 130 different subjects was used. To predict cytomegalovirus infection status, the study brought together high-throughput TCR immunosequencing, statistical association of individual TCRs with disease status, and machine learning. In a later analysis, previously published TCR beta repertoires from several hundred donors were re-analyzed and high-resolution HLA genotyping was added so that TCR occurrence patterns could be studied. Rather than drawing on any new phenotypic data, the later analysis identified candidate immune exposures from TCR beta sequences and the way those sequences occurred across donors. An earlier analysis of fewer than 700 of the donors applied high-throughput TCR beta sequencing to assess whether each TCR beta V gene segment acted as functional or pseudogenic. Donor age, sex, ethnicity and CMV serostatus were compiled alongside the repertoire data. A later genetic analysis used genome-wide SNP genotypes for about 65% of the 666 donors, treating that subset as a discovery cohort. All discovery cohort repertoires had been generated on a single sequencing platform. HLA typing included class I and class II loci at four-digit resolution. Typing coverage varied by locus: roughly 620-640 donors for A, B, C, DRB1 and DQB1; more than 500 for DQA1; around 610 for DPA1; 450 to 480 for DPB1. Because of strong linkage in the cohort, 4 to 6 DR-DQ haplotypes were treated as single units for association and clustering. Across some 400 genotyped donors of the cohort, an average of approximately 240,000 unique TCR beta nucleotide sequences per donor were sequenced, and approximately 17% of those sequences were non-productive.

The germline V gene provides CDR1 SGHDN and CDR2 FVKESK. At the junction V is shortened by 1 base and J by 9 bases, with 12 bases in between. The CDR3 has 13 amino acids, counting the end cysteine and phenylalanine. CDR3 DNA only is kept here, 39 bases in frame from base 1. The library relied on the immunoSEQ multiplex PCR assay. The multiplex PCR relied on a mix of 60 forward primers for TCR Vbeta segments and 13 reverse primers for TCR Jbeta segments. A multiplex PCR assay on genomic DNA amplified the CDR3 region of rearranged TCR beta genes. The Illumina HiSeq System was used to sequence the amplified TCR beta libraries as 87-base-pair reads. Regarding the original processing steps: In a later analysis, some 80 million unique TCR beta chains were counted across the 690 or so repertoires, and roughly 10 million of these chains were shared by at least two donors. Raw reads were error-corrected and collapsed into unique sequences by a nearest-neighbor algorithm in which closely related sequences were merged to remove PCR and sequencing errors. CDR3 sequences were aligned to IMGT reference sequences to assign V, D and J gene segments. For a sequence to be retained, a match of at least six nucleotides was required to both a V gene segment and a J gene segment. Rearrangements were classified as productive when the CDR3 lacked stop codons and remained in frame with V and J, and all other rearrangements were classified as non-productive. Following IMGT convention, CDR3 was defined as the stretch from the second conserved V-encoded cysteine to the conserved J-encoded phenylalanine. Sequences without an unambiguous match to a single V gene segment were excluded from the earlier analysis of approximately 600 of the donors. In an earlier analysis of about 590 of the donors, a V segment was called functional when productive rearrangements were above 56.7%, and segregating when the standard deviation between donors exceeded 5%. A statistical classification framework was built for diagnosing cytomegalovirus status from the catalog of TCR beta chain sequences. In a later analysis, TCR nucleotide sequences were compared against IMGT/GENE-DB human TR gene sequences so that V and J genes could be assigned. In a later analysis, CDR3 sequences and most-parsimonious VDJ recombination scenarios were assigned using the TCRdist pipeline. In a later analysis, every TCR beta chain was defined by the combination of its CDR3 amino acid sequence and its V-gene family, and reads without a unique V-gene family were dropped. To address suspected cross-contamination and a sequencing artifact, a later analysis removed roughly 580 highly shared, low-generation-probability nucleotide sequences. In a later analysis, a clonal expansion index for each public chain was calculated from normalized within-repertoire ranks of inferred template counts. A later analysis computed generation probabilities with a VDJ recombination model fitted to out-of-frame rearrangements, and checked the results against IGoR. Hypergeometric tests were used in a later analysis to score TCR-TCR, TCR-HLA and TCR-CMV co-occurrence, with a repertoire-size bias correction applied to the TCR pairs. To estimate false discovery rates, a later analysis permuted the HLA or CMV assignments 20 times. In a later analysis, co-occurring TCRs were grouped using DBSCAN, and TCRdist sequence similarity was added for clustering within HLA-allele-positive subsets. For co-occurrence clustering, repertoires with fewer than 30,000 or more than 120,000 public chains were excluded, along with roughly 5 repertoires with anomalous nucleotide sharing. TCRdb mirrors the immuneACCESS table, restricted to in-frame sequences. Some clones are absent from its copies; in checked studies, under half trace to an unresolved V gene, and the reason for the others is unknown. V, J and clone size are those of that table, while D and trimming were read from the DNA. The sample includes roughly 150,000 clones, with 60% to 85% observed a single time. The top ten hold 7% of the sample.

This clone showed up just once. Its antigen target is currently unknown. Within one base of it there is no much larger clone, and no base qualities were kept. In total, more than 500 healthy bone marrow donors made up the cohort. At the time of sampling, every cohort member was nominally healthy, though immune exposures that went unrecorded were likely present. The donor was CMV seropositive and belonged to the group of about 290 seropositive cohort members. Every donor gave a peripheral blood sample, and the peripheral blood mononuclear cells from that sample were used for TCR beta sequencing. The Qiagen DNeasy Blood Extraction Kit was used to extract genomic DNA from the blood cell samples. Study-level results and caveats: Only TCR beta chains were sequenced in this cohort, and the absence of alpha or paired-chain data limited detectable features. In a later genetic analysis, a missense DCLRE1C variant was associated with V-gene and J-gene trimming of TCR beta chains, and the association was replicated in an independent cohort. While some public TCRs were present in many individuals, most TCR sequences turned up only very rarely across donors. Because counts were too low, roughly 16 rarely observed V segments, including chromosome 9 orphons, were left out of the earlier analysis of some 600 of the donors. The study gave a list of 150 to 200 TCR beta chains associated with cytomegalovirus. In an earlier analysis of several hundred of the donors, most TCR beta V segments were observed in productive rearrangements about 87% or about 30% of the time, broadly matching IMGT annotations. The sequencing pipeline was judged likely to have produced a cluster of highly shared sequence variants as a technical artifact. CMV serostatus was the only immune exposure information available for the cohort. Linkage disequilibrium might explain the correlated functional status among segregating V segments, but an unknown experimental factor could not be excluded. In a later analysis, HLA-associated TCR beta chains were found to be more clonally expanded and to have lower generation probabilities than equally common non-associated chains. According to a later analysis, TCR association rates differed among HLA loci, with DRB1 alleles showing the most associated TCRs and HLA-C alleles showing the fewest. According to a later genetic analysis, donors in an Asian-associated ancestry cluster had fewer N-insertions in productive TCRs than the approximately 690-donor mean. Because HLA typing was missing for some donors at each locus, association tests included only the typed subset. In both the original and validation cohorts, the classifier was reported to diagnose cytomegalovirus status with high specificity and sensitivity. In a later analysis, most CMV-associated TCR beta chains were found to appear HLA-restricted, with HLA associations seemingly driven largely by CMV exposure. The authors suggested that the approach could potentially be extended to other disease states and immunological phenotypes. Sequencing depth was assumed to be roughly uniform across donors in the presence/absence analyses, though that assumption may not hold. Strong co-occurrence of HLA alleles, especially DR and DQ, made assigning TCR associations to individual alleles difficult. Some IMGT-functional V segments, including TRBV6-2 and TRBV6-3, could not be told apart with the 87-base-pair reads, so those segments were excluded. Several of the top co-occurrence clusters appeared to be linked to parvovirus B19, influenza, CMV and Epstein-Barr virus, according to a later analysis. A further reported finding was that TCR beta sequences accurately predicted the HLA-A and HLA-B alleles for most subjects in the first cohort. A few of the identified cytomegalovirus-associated TCR beta chains were confirmed in vitro to be specific for cytomegalovirus antigens. In a later analysis, some 17,000 TCR beta sequences were associated with specific HLA alleles at a false discovery rate of 0.05.

The sequence was collected from a woman aged 40-49 years in good health and CMV-seropositive. The sample comprised PBMCs. The chain is encoded by TRBV14 joined to TRBJ1-1; TRBD1 is a weak D gene call, 5 bases matching. DNA sequence: TGTGCCAGCAGCCAAGGTTCGCGGGGGAAAGCTTTCTTT. Its translation is CASSQGSRGKAFF.